Listed here are 22 T cell receptor beta chains from one sample, sequenced in a study of OX40 agonist ivuxolimab in advanced cancers. Clones were read by immunoSEQ multiplex PCR, and TCRdb kept only the in-frame ones, dropping some. The table has around 79,000 clones, 85% seen once. This specimen was CD4+ or CD8+ T cells sorted from blood, taken in a trial of the OX40 agonist ivuxolimab. These TCRs come from an adult with an advanced solid tumor such as melanoma, head and neck, liver or kidney cancer.

This chain joins TRBV5-8 and TRBJ2-7; 8 nucleotides line up with TRBD2. Germline assignment: CDR1 SGHTS and CDR2 YDEGEE. CDR3 size: 14 residues. With V trimmed by 3 bases and J by 4 bases, 6 bases remained unmatched. CDR3 nucleotides: TGTGCCAGCAGCTGGCGGGGGGCAGGTTACGAGCAGTACTTC. It encodes CASSWRGAGYEQYF.

The chain is built from TRBV4-1 and TRBJ1-5; D unresolved. The ends were cut back, 0 bases at V and 6 bases at J, with 12 bases in the middle. CDR1 and CDR2 from the germline V gene are MGHRA and YSYEKL. The length of the CDR3 is 15 residues. CDR3 residues: CASSQDGLSGQPQHF. The CDR3 DNA follows: TGCGCCAGCAGCCAAGATGGACTTTCTGGTCAGCCCCAGCATTTT.

The chain has TRBV5-6 and TRBJ1-6, with unresolved D. Trimming removed 0 bases from V and 7 bases from J, with 11 bases in between. This CDR3 spans 15 amino acids. Germline-derived CDR1 and CDR2 are SGHDT and YYEEEE. This CDR3 reads CASSLGWAGNSPLHF. CDR3 in DNA: TGTGCCAGCAGCTTGGGGTGGGCTGGGAATTCACCCCTCCACTTT.

The CDR3 nucleotides are TGTGCCTGGGGTGACAGGGATGACGAGCAGTACTTC. This codes for CAWGDRDDEQYF. V is TRBV30 and J is TRBJ2-7, with TRBD1 identical over 7 bases. Germline V gene lookup returns CDR1 GTSNPN and CDR2 SVGIG (reference sequence). After removal of 5 bases from V and 5 bases from J, the junction contained 6 bases not matched to a gene. CDR3 length equals 12 residues.

The chain links TRBV30 to TRBJ1-4; possible D gene TRBD1, 5 bases. Per germline, CDR1 GTSNPN and CDR2 SVGIG (reference sequence). The CDR3 runs 17 residues. V lost 0 bases, J lost 6 bases, and 20 bases lay in between. The CDR3 protein is CAWSVLIAGLGDEKLFF. Written as DNA, the CDR3 is TGTGCCTGGAGTGTACTAATAGCGGGGCTTGGGGATGAAAAACTGTTTTTT. Filled out from reference TRBV30 and TRBJ1-4, the complete variable domain reads SQTIHQWPATLVQPVGSPLSLECTVEGTSNPNLYWYRQAAGRGLQLLFYSVGIGQISSEVPQNLSASRPQDRQFILSSKKLLLSDSGFYLCAWSVLIAGLGDEKLFFGSGTQLSVL.

The CDR3 DNA reads as TGTGCCAGCAGCTTACCCAGCAGCCCAGATACGCAGTATTTT. Residues: CASSLPSSPDTQYF. This chain uses TRBV7-2 with TRBJ2-3; D is uncertain. CDR1 and CDR2 (germline): SGHTA, FQGNSA. The CDR3 runs 14 residues. The V end was cut by 2 bases, the J end by 4 bases, with 10 bases between.

The chain uses TRBV10-3 and TRBJ2-5; the D gene could be TRBD1 or TRBD2 (5 bases each). Trimming removed 4 bases at V and 3 bases at J, with 18 bases between. The germline gives CDR1 ENHRY, CDR2 SYGVKD. CDR3 size: 16 residues. The CDR3 DNA reads as TGTGCCATCAGTGGAGTTTCGAGGGGCCAGAAAGAGACCCAGTACTTC. Residues: CAISGVSRGQKETQYF.

This clone showed up just a few times. This chain connects TRBV10-3 to TRBJ1-3, with D maybe TRBD1 (6 bases). Germline loops: CDR1 ENHRY, CDR2 SYGVKD. V was shortened by 6 bases and J by 8 bases, with 17 bases between the two germline ends. The CDR3 is made up of 14 amino acids. CDR3 DNA sequence: TGTGCCATCAGCCCGACGGGGGCCGCGGACACCATATATTTT. Protein product: CAISPTGAADTIYF.

The rearrangement joins TRBV18 to TRBJ2-2; TRBD1 matches at 7 bases. Germline CDR1 KGHSH, CDR2 LQKENI. With 4 bases clipped from V and 0 bases from J, the junction kept 11 bases outside the gene matches. The CDR3 loop spans 18 amino acids. For the CDR3, the DNA is TGTGCCAGCTCACGACGGGGCGGACAGGCCACGAACACCGGGGAGCTGTTTTTT. Its translation: CASSRRGGQATNTGELFF.

The chain is built from TRBV11-1 and TRBJ1-2; D is uncertain. The V end was cut by 2 bases, the J end by 2 bases, with 9 bases between. In germline, CDR1 is SGHAT, CDR2 FQDESV (reference sequence). CDR3 length equals 14 residues. CDR3 bases: TGTGCCAGCAGCTTACGGAGCTTAAACTATGGCTACACCTTC. Translation gives CASSLRSLNYGYTF.

V and J are TRBV2 and TRBJ2-5, with D possibly being TRBD1 or TRBD2 (6 bases each). V was shortened by 8 bases and J by 1 base, with 11 bases between the two germline ends. This CDR3 comprises 13 residues. Germline V CDR1 and CDR2: SNHLY, FYNNEI. As DNA, the CDR3 is TGTGCCAGCGGCGGGACAATCCAAGAGACCCAGTACTTC. This sequence encodes CASGGTIQETQYF.

The gene calls are TRBV10-3 and TRBJ1-2; 10 nucleotides align to TRBD1. Germline V lookup: CDR1 ENHRY, CDR2 SYGVKD. V lost 5 bases and J lost 8; bases outside the gene matches: 8. CDR3 length: 14 residues. Here the CDR3 DNA reads TGTGCCATCAGTTCGGGGACAGGGGAGGGAGGCTACACCTTC. This translates into CAISSGTGEGGYTF.

This clone was detected once. This chain joins TRBV15 and TRBJ2-7, with a possible D match to TRBD1 (5 bases). CDR3 length: 13 residues. The ends were cut back, 3 bases at V and 0 bases at J, with 6 bases in the middle. Germline loops: CDR1 LNHNV, CDR2 YYDKDF (reference sequence). CDR3 protein: CATSRDNSYEQYF. The CDR3 DNA sequence: TGTGCCACCAGCAGGGACAACTCCTACGAGCAGTACTTC.

The V call is TRBV7-2, the J call TRBJ2-5, with 11 bases lining up with TRBD2. The V gene end was trimmed by 5 bases and the J gene end by 2 bases; junction bases not matched to a gene: 7. CDR1 SGHTA and CDR2 FQGNSA come from the germline V gene. The CDR3 is 16 residues long. CDR3 nucleotide sequence: TGTGCCAGCAGCCCACTTAGCGGGGGGGTACAAGAGACCCAGTACTTC. Translated: CASSPLSGGVQETQYF.

The rearrangement uses TRBV5-1 and TRBJ2-3; TRBD1 is a possible D gene (5 bases). This CDR3 is built from 16 residues. The germline gives CDR1 SGHRS, CDR2 YFSETQ. V was trimmed by 0 bases and J by 0 bases, leaving 11 bases between them. CDR3 sequence: CASSLGQITSTDTQYF. Written as DNA, the CDR3 is TGCGCCAGCAGCTTGGGACAGATAACTAGCACAGATACGCAGTATTTT.

V usage is TRBV30 and J usage is TRBJ1-5, with D possibly TRBD1 on 6 matching bases. The V gene lost 3 bases and the J gene lost 4 bases, with 10 bases spanning the gap. The CDR3 is made up of 13 amino acids. Germline values: CDR1 GTSNPN, CDR2 SVGIG (reference sequence). CDR3 loop: CAWRGAVNQPQHF. CDR3 nucleotides: TGTGCCTGGAGGGGGGCGGTAAATCAGCCCCAGCATTTT.

V usage is TRBV5-1 and J usage is TRBJ2-7, with a tentative D call TRBD2 (5 bases). The CDR3 extends over 16 amino acids. The V and J ends lost 4 bases and 2 bases respectively, with 19 bases between them. Germline V gene sequence: CDR1 SGHRS, CDR2 YFSETQ. The CDR3 sequence: CASSHPPAGNTYEQYF. In DNA form, the CDR3 reads TGCGCCAGCAGCCACCCCCCCGCGGGTAACACCTACGAGCAGTACTTC.

As DNA, the CDR3 is TGTGCCAGCAGCCCCCGTTTCGGTCTGGATGGAAACACCATATATTTT. Translating it yields CASSPRFGLDGNTIYF. The chain recombines TRBV7-2 with TRBJ1-3, with no clear D. CDR3 length: 16 amino acids. Trimming left V 5 bases short and J 3 bases short, with 17 bases between. Per germline, CDR1 SGHTA and CDR2 FQGNSA.

This clone appeared a single time. The gene calls are TRBV5-1 and TRBJ2-7; D is perhaps TRBD1 or TRBD2 (6 bases each). Germline-derived CDR1 and CDR2 are SGHRS and YFSETQ. The CDR3 is 14 amino acids. Trimming took off 7 bases at V and 1 base at J, with 15 bases between the two ends. The CDR3 sequence is CASGSGAPSYEQYF. CDR3 coding DNA: TGCGCCAGCGGCTCGGGGGCCCCTTCCTACGAGCAGTACTTC.

The rearrangement joins TRBV6-5 to TRBJ1-5; 9 bases fit TRBD1. The germline CDR1 and CDR2 sequences are MNHEY and SVGAGI. Unmatched junction bases numbered 8, after V lost 4 bases and J lost 16 bases. CDR3 length: 12 residues. The CDR3 region is CASSSPTGGRHF. In DNA, the CDR3 is TGTGCCAGCAGTTCCCCTACAGGGGGCCGACATTTT.

The chain has TRBV7-2 and TRBJ2-7; D could derive from TRBD1 or TRBD2 (5 bases each). Trimming stripped 6 bases from V and 5 bases from J, with 14 bases between. The germline gives CDR1 SGHTA, CDR2 FQGNSA. The CDR3 is made up of 13 amino acids. The CDR3 spells CASRGTPGNEQYF. The CDR3 DNA reads TGTGCCAGCAGGGGGACCCCGGGGAACGAGCAGTACTTC.

This clone was picked up a small number of times. This chain uses TRBV9 with TRBJ2-3; D may match TRBD1 or TRBD2 (6 bases each). Trimming removed 4 bases at V and 4 bases at J, with 13 bases between. Germline loops: CDR1 SGDLS, CDR2 YYNGEE. This CDR3 spans 14 amino acids. The DNA of the CDR3 is TGTGCCAGCAGCCTAGGGGGGAATTCAGATACGCAGTATTTT. It encodes CASSLGGNSDTQYF.